These 16 T cell receptor beta chains were sequenced from one sample in a study of blood T cell repertoires in COVID-19 (dated by TCRdb to 2019 to 2021). Library preparation employed the immunoSEQ multiplex PCR assay. This immuneACCESS table, as held by TCRdb, lists in-frame sequences with V and J called but not all clones. Of the missing ones, under half trace to an unresolved V gene in checked studies; the others have no known cause. A total of over 85,000 clones appear in this sample, more than 85% of them only once. Clones ranked in the top ten supply 4.2% of the sample. Specimen: peripheral blood. These receptors were collected from a man between 18 and 29 years old with acute or convalescent COVID-19.

This chain connects TRBV9 to TRBJ1-2, with D unresolved. Per germline, CDR1 SGDLS and CDR2 YYNGEE. The V and J ends lost 2 bases and 2 bases respectively, with 7 bases between them. This CDR3 is 13 amino acids long. The CDR3 loop reads CASSVNTNYGYTF. The CDR3 nucleotides are TGTGCCAGCAGCGTTAACACCAACTATGGCTACACCTTC.

V usage is TRBV5-1 and J usage is TRBJ1-5, with TRBD1 matching 9 bases. V dropped 3 bases and J dropped 3; count of bases not matched to a gene: 4. Germline V CDR1 and CDR2: SGHRS, YFSETQ. The CDR3 length is 15 residues. The DNA of the CDR3 is TGCGCCAGCAGCTCTGGGACAGGGTACAATCAGCCCCAGCATTTT. Its protein is CASSSGTGYNQPQHF.

V gene TRBV7-6 combines with J gene TRBJ1-3, with D hard to call. Germline-derived CDR1 and CDR2 are SGHVS and FNYEAQ. The ends were cut back, 5 bases at V and 4 bases at J, with 3 bases in the middle. The CDR3 covers 11 residues. CDR3 loop: CASSPGNTIYF. In nucleotides, the CDR3 is TGTGCCAGCAGCCCAGGAAACACCATATATTTT. Supplemented by reference TRBV7-6 and TRBJ1-3, the full variable domain reads GAGVSQSPRYKVTKRGQDVALRCDPISGHVSLYWYRQALGQGPEFLTYFNYEAQQDKSGLPNDRFSAERPEGSISTLTIQRTEQRDSAMYRCASSPGNTIYFGEGSWLTVV.

V usage is TRBV5-1 and J usage is TRBJ2-7; 8 nucleotides match TRBD2. Germline CDR1 SGHRS, CDR2 YFSETQ. The CDR3 consists of 15 residues. J lost 3 bases, V lost 4 bases, and 9 bases had no gene match. CDR3: CASSLAGGILYEQYF. CDR3 bases: TGCGCCAGCAGCCTGGCGGGAGGCATTCTCTACGAGCAGTACTTC. The complete variable domain, with remaining parts taken from reference TRBV5-1 and TRBJ2-7, reads KAGVTQTPRYLIKTRGQQVTLSCSPISGHRSVSWYQQTPGQGLQFLFEYFSETQRNKGNFPGRFSGRQFSNSRSEMNVSTLELGDSALYLCASSLAGGILYEQYFGPGTRLTVT.

J is TRBJ2-7 and V is TRBV10-1, with 8 positions matching TRBD2. V dropped 2 bases and J dropped 5; count of bases not matched to a gene: 5. Germline V lookup: CDR1 WNHNN, CDR2 SYGVQD (reference sequence). The length of the CDR3 is 14 residues. The CDR3 protein is CASSESGSRDEQYF. CDR3 in DNA: TGCGCCAGCAGTGAGAGCGGGAGTAGGGACGAGCAGTACTTC.

This clone was observed once. The genes are TRBV28 and TRBJ2-1, with TRBD1 matching over 8 bases. Trimming cost V 2 bases and J 3 bases; bases outside gene matches: 3. Germline-derived CDR1 and CDR2 are MDHEN and SYDVKM. This CDR3 contains 15 residues. This CDR3 is CASSLGTGLYNEQFF. CDR3 DNA sequence: TGTGCCAGCAGTTTAGGGACAGGCCTCTACAATGAGCAGTTCTTC.

Worth noting for this clone: One end of the junction varies from germline; a read error may be responsible. The chain couples TRBV6-1 to TRBJ2-7, with 8 bases identical to TRBD1. The CDR3 contains 13 residues. CDR1 and CDR2 (germline): MNHNS, SASEGT. The CDR3 nucleotides read TGTGCCAGCAGTGAGCTACTGGACAGGGTAGGCCTCTTC. It encodes CASSELLDRVGLF.

This clone was counted once. The V gene is TRBV6-5, the J gene TRBJ1-2; 8 bases align to TRBD1. The CDR3 has 14 residues. The V and J ends lost 5 bases and 8 bases, in that order; junction bases with no gene match: 10. Germline lookup yields CDR1 MNHEY and CDR2 SVGAGI. The CDR3 DNA is TGTGCCAGCAGTCGTGAGACAGGGGTTTGGGGCTACACCTTC. It specifies CASSRETGVWGYTF.

This chain joins TRBV2 and TRBJ1-1; D gene ambiguous. Trimming removed 1 base from V and 8 bases from J, with 11 bases in between. Germline V gene data show CDR1 as SNHLY and CDR2 as FYNNEI. The CDR3 extends over 13 amino acids. CDR3 nucleotide sequence: TGTGCCAGCAGTGAAGATCTGGAGAGGGAAGCTTTCTTT. It codes for CASSEDLEREAFF.

The chain couples TRBV9 to TRBJ2-1; D is possibly TRBD2 (6 bases). Germline values: CDR1 SGDLS, CDR2 YYNGEE. Trimming pared 0 bases from V and 10 bases from J, leaving 20 bases between. The CDR3 is 16 residues long. The CDR3 spells CASSVEPPGLTQEQFF. As DNA, the CDR3 is TGTGCCAGCAGCGTAGAACCCCCGGGACTCACTCAGGAGCAGTTCTTC.

The chain links TRBV4-1 to TRBJ1-2, with 8 nucleotides matching TRBD1. CDR3 length equals 13 residues. J gave up 4 bases and V 6 bases, and 4 bases lay outside the gene matches. Per germline, CDR1 MGHRA and CDR2 YSYEKL. The CDR3 region has the DNA TGCGCCAGCAGGCATCAGGGGGCCTATGGCTACACCTTC. As protein: CASRHQGAYGYTF.

The V and J genes are TRBV18 and TRBJ1-1; 7 positions agree with TRBD1. Trimming at V came to 1 base and at J to 4 bases, leaving 3 bases not matched to a gene. Germline lookup yields CDR1 KGHSH and CDR2 LQKENI. The CDR3 contains 14 residues. CDR3 sequence reads: CASSPLQGITEAFF. Written as DNA, the CDR3 is TGTGCCAGCTCACCACTACAGGGGATCACTGAAGCTTTCTTT.

The V and J genes are TRBV29-1 and TRBJ1-1, with 11 bases fitting TRBD1. The length of the CDR3 is 14 residues. From germline, CDR1 is SQVTM and CDR2 ANQGSEA. The V gene end was trimmed by 4 bases and the J gene end by 2 bases; junction bases not matched to a gene: 3. The CDR3 bases are TGCAGCGTTGTGGACAGGGGGCGCAACACTGAAGCTTTCTTT. This sequence encodes CSVVDRGRNTEAFF.

V usage is TRBV10-3 and J usage is TRBJ1-1; TRBD1 matches 7 bases. J gave up 7 bases and V 6 bases, and 8 bases lay outside the gene matches. CDR1 and CDR2 (germline): ENHRY, SYGVKD. The length of the CDR3 is 13 residues. CDR3 sequence reads: CAIRLRGRNEAFF. In DNA form, the CDR3 reads TGTGCCATCAGGCTAAGGGGGCGGAATGAAGCTTTCTTT.

This chain connects TRBV5-1 to TRBJ1-1; D possibly corresponds to TRBD1 (6 bases). CDR3 length equals 14 residues. Germline V gene lookup returns CDR1 SGHRS and CDR2 YFSETQ. V lost 1 base and J 4 bases, leaving 11 bases between the germline ends. The DNA of the CDR3 is TGCGCCAGCAGCTTGTACAGGGATGGCACTGAAGCTTTCTTT. This gives the protein CASSLYRDGTEAFF.

The chain is built from TRBV2 and TRBJ1-2; TRBD1 is a possible D gene (5 bases). The CDR3 consists of 13 residues. Trimming stripped 6 bases from V and 8 bases from J, with 16 bases between. The germline gives CDR1 SNHLY, CDR2 FYNNEI. CDR3 sequence: CASRTWGDGGYTF. In DNA form, the CDR3 reads TGTGCCAGCAGGACGTGGGGGGACGGAGGCTACACCTTC.